The clone carrying this TCR beta chain has at least ten counts. TCR beta cDNA came from approximately 0.55 ug total RNA, primed with a constant-region primer. TCR beta libraries came from three nested multiplex PCR rounds using slightly modified ARM-PCR. Two initial PCR rounds of around 10 cycles each paired TRBV1-TRBV30 forward primers with a C-beta reverse primer. Each CDR3 protein gets one entry after TCRdb re-called the multiplex PCR reads with MiXCR. This table has about 130,000 distinct CDR3 sequences, around 64% appearing once. This record belongs to a study of tumor-infiltrating lymphocytes in primary liver carcinoma. Study summary: The tumors ranged from about 4 to 11 cm across and fell within stage T1-T3 N0M0.

Germline assignment: CDR1 WSHSY and CDR2 SAAADI. The CDR3 runs to 14 residues. Trimming pared 6 bases from V and 2 bases from J, leaving 12 bases between. For each extraction, RNA and DNA were obtained together from approximately 20-30 mg of unsorted bulk tissue. The sample consisted of liver tumor tissue from sampling region 3. The subset is: tumor region T3, left-lateral pole. The sequence derives from a woman in her sixties with primary liver carcinoma and hepatitis B virus infection. The J gene is TRBJ2-3, the V gene TRBV10-2; a possible D gene is TRBD2 (6 bases). This chain's CDR3 is CASRITSNTDTQYF. The CDR3 nucleotides read TGCGCCAGCAGAATCACTAGCAACACAGATACGCAGTATTTT.